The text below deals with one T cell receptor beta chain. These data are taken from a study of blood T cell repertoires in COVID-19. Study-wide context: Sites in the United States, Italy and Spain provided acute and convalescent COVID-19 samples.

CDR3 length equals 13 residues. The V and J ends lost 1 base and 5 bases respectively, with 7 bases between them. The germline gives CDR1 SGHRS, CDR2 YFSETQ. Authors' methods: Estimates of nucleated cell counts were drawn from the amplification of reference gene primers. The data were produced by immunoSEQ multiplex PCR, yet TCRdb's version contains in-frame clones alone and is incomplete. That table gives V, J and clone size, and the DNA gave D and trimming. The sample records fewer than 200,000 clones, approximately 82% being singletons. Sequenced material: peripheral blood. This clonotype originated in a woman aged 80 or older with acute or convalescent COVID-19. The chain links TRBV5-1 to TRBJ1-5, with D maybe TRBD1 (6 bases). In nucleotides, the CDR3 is TGCGCCAGCAGCTTGAACAGGGATCAGCCCCAGCATTTT. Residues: CASSLNRDQPQHF.